Listed here are 22 T cell receptor beta chains from one sample, sequenced in a study of CD8 T cells in ankylosing spondylitis. MiXCR was run by TCRdb on the 5' RACE reads, yielding one entry per CDR3 protein. The table lists about 100,000 distinct CDR3 sequences, over 6.5% of them singletons. Sequencing used blood, either unsorted or a sorted T cell fraction (not recorded which). These receptors were taken from a male donor with ankylosing spondylitis or in good health (not recorded which).

As for this clonotype: A much larger clonotype is one base distant, so this may be a read error. This sequence joins TRBV29-1 and TRBJ2-1; 9 bases are a match to TRBD1. The CDR3 is made up of 14 amino acids. CDR1 SQVTM and CDR2 ANQGSEA come from the germline V gene. The V and J ends lost 7 bases and 3 bases, in that order; junction bases with no gene match: 7. The CDR3 DNA reads TGCAGCGCTGTGGACAGGGGCGGCTACAATGAGCAGTTCTTC. Translating it yields CSAVDRGGYNEQFF.

The V call is TRBV2, the J call TRBJ2-2, with D unclear. Germline V gene sequence: CDR1 SNHLY, CDR2 FYNNEI. This CDR3 contains 12 residues. Trimming took 7 bases from V and 4 from J, leaving 7 bases between them. CDR3 amino acids: CASIKGTGELFF. The CDR3 DNA reads as TGTGCCAGCATAAAGGGCACCGGGGAGCTGTTTTTT. Full variable domain (missing parts from reference TRBV2 and TRBJ2-2): EPEVTQTPSHQVTQMGQEVILRCVPISNHLYFYWYRQILGQKVEFLVSFYNNEISEKSEIFDDQFSVERPDGSNFTLKIRSTKLEDSAMYFCASIKGTGELFFGEGSRLTVL.

The CDR3 loop is CASSAQGSGYTF. DNA of the CDR3: TGTGCCAGCAGCGCACAGGGGAGCGGCTACACCTTC. The chain uses TRBV7-6 and TRBJ1-2, with TRBD1 matching 7 bases. Germline V gives CDR1 SGHVS, CDR2 FNYEAQ. The J segment lost 8 bases and the V segment lost 5 bases, leaving 5 bases of the junction unmatched. The CDR3 has 12 amino acids.

In the case of this clonotype: Being one base from a much bigger clone, this may be a read error. The chain links TRBV7-2 to TRBJ2-5, with 8 bases aligning to TRBD1. The germline V gene has CDR1 SGHTA and CDR2 FQGNSA. CDR3 length: 15 residues. The CDR3 bases are TGTGCCAGCAGCTTATGGCAGGGGGCGAGAGAGAACCAGTACTTC. Encoded protein: CASSLWQGARENQYF.

The table lists this clonotype with many counts. V usage is TRBV20-1 and J usage is TRBJ2-7, with 9 bases matching TRBD1. CDR1 and CDR2 (germline): DFQATT, SNEGSKA (reference sequence). This CDR3 comprises 14 residues. V dropped 3 bases and J dropped 2; count of bases not matched to a gene: 5. This CDR3 is CSASSDRGAYEQYF. The DNA of the CDR3 is TGCAGTGCTAGTTCGGACAGGGGCGCCTACGAGCAGTACTTC.

This clonotype was seen at least ten times. This chain links TRBV3-1 with TRBJ2-5; D is uncertain. Per the germline V gene, CDR1 is LGHDT and CDR2 is YNNKEL (reference sequence). V gave up 4 bases and J gave up 5 bases, with 8 bases separating them. There are 12 residues in the CDR3. CDR3 bases: TGTGCCAGCAGCCGTGTGCGGGAGACCCAGTACTTC. Translated, it gives CASSRVRETQYF.

Of note for this clonotype: Mismatch with germline at one junction end may stem from a read error. The chain uses TRBV10-3 and TRBJ2-1; 8 bases are shared with TRBD1. Looked up from germline, CDR1 is ENHRY and CDR2 is SYGVKD. This CDR3 is 14 amino acids long. The DNA for the CDR3 is TGTGTCATCAGCATGGACAGGGAAATTGATGCGCAGTTCTTC. Translated: CVISMDREIDAQFF.

Ten or more counts support this clonotype. The V call is TRBV2, the J call TRBJ2-2; the match to TRBD1 covers 9 bases. The J segment lost 4 bases and the V segment lost 5 bases, leaving 11 bases of the junction unmatched. CDR3 length equals 17 residues. The germline gives CDR1 SNHLY, CDR2 FYNNEI. CDR3 DNA sequence: TGTGCCAGCAGTCATCCCGGGACAGGGTCGGGCACCGGGGAGCTGTTTTTT. It codes for CASSHPGTGSGTGELFF. Full variable domain (outside the CDR3, taken from reference TRBV2 and TRBJ2-2): EPEVTQTPSHQVTQMGQEVILRCVPISNHLYFYWYRQILGQKVEFLVSFYNNEISEKSEIFDDQFSVERPDGSNFTLKIRSTKLEDSAMYFCASSHPGTGSGTGELFFGEGSRLTVL.

This clonotype was detected many times. CDR3 region: CAISPKRESTYEQYF. CDR3 DNA: TGTGCCATCAGCCCAAAGCGGGAGTCAACCTACGAGCAGTACTTC. The chain carries TRBV10-3 and TRBJ2-7, with TRBD2 matching 8 bases. The CDR3 spans 15 residues. Germline V lookup: CDR1 ENHRY, CDR2 SYGVKD. The V and J ends lost 6 bases and 2 bases, in that order; junction bases with no gene match: 9.

At least ten counts were recorded for this clonotype. V gene TRBV6-1 combines with J gene TRBJ1-5, with 7 bases matching TRBD1. Germline trimming cut 10 bases from V and 1 base from J; bases unmatched to any gene: 13. CDR1 and CDR2 from the germline V gene are MNHNS and SASEGT. The CDR3 totals 16 residues. CDR3 region: CATRTGPGLSNQPQHF. CDR3 in DNA: TGTGCCACCCGGACAGGCCCGGGCTTGAGCAATCAGCCCCAGCATTTT.

This clonotype was recorded at least ten times. This sequence joins TRBV5-1 and TRBJ2-2, with D perhaps TRBD1 (5 bases). Per the germline V gene, CDR1 is SGHRS and CDR2 is YFSETQ. Trimming cost V 1 base and J 4 bases, with 8 bases left between them. The length of the CDR3 is 14 residues. The CDR3 sequence: CASSLSGITGELFF. In DNA, the CDR3 is TGCGCCAGCAGCTTGTCAGGGATCACCGGGGAGCTGTTTTTT.

This clonotype has a handful of counts. One base away lies a much larger clone, so this may be a sequencing read error. This sequence joins TRBV18 and TRBJ2-1; the D is unclear. Germline V gene lookup returns CDR1 KGHSH and CDR2 LQKENI. The V end was cut by 4 bases, the J end by 13 bases, with 17 bases between. The CDR3 runs to 13 residues. This chain's CDR3 is CASSLPSSPGQFF. The DNA for the CDR3 is TGTGCCAGCTCACTACCGTCAAGCCCAGGCCAGTTCTTC.

This clonotype has ten or more counts. V usage is TRBV20-1 and J usage is TRBJ2-3; possibly TRBD2 for D (5 bases). Trimming cost V 2 bases and J 0 bases, with 15 bases left between them. Germline CDR1 and CDR2: DFQATT and SNEGSKA (reference sequence). CDR3 length: 16 amino acids. The CDR3: CSARPFLAASTDTQYF. Here the CDR3 DNA reads TGCAGTGCTAGACCGTTCCTAGCCGCTAGCACAGATACGCAGTATTTT.

The table lists this clonotype with many counts. V and J are TRBV29-1 and TRBJ1-1; D is unresolved. V dropped 6 bases and J dropped 11 bases, with 19 bases sitting between them. CDR3 size: 12 residues. Looked up from germline, CDR1 is SQVTM and CDR2 is ANQGSEA. Here the CDR3 reads CSVRRTPRDAFF. In DNA, the CDR3 is TGCAGCGTCCGGAGGACTCCCCGAGATGCTTTCTTT.

This clonotype was observed many times. This chain joins TRBV5-6 and TRBJ2-5, with a tentative D call TRBD1 (5 bases). Per the germline V gene, CDR1 is SGHDT and CDR2 is YYEEEE. V was cut by 3 bases and J by 4 bases, with 13 bases left in between. The CDR3 sequence is 14 residues long. Written as DNA, the CDR3 is TGTGCCAGCAGCTGGACAACGTTAACAGAGACCCAGTACTTC. Residues: CASSWTTLTETQYF. The full variable domain, rest sourced from reference TRBV5-6 and TRBJ2-5, is DAGVTQSPTHLIKTRGQQVTLRCSPKSGHDTVSWYQQALGQGPQFIFQYYEEEERQRGNFPDRFSGHQFPNYSSELNVNALLLGDSALYLCASSWTTLTETQYFGPGTRLLVL.

Points on this clonotype: At one end the junction does not follow the germline gene, possibly because of a read error. The chain is built from TRBV4-2 and TRBJ2-1; D is unresolved. The CDR3 length is 14 residues. CDR1 is LGHNA, CDR2 YNFKEQ, per germline. CDR3 sequence: CASNQGSTVDKQFF. The CDR3 DNA is TGTGCCAGCAACCAAGGCTCGACTGTCGATAAGCAGTTCTTC.

This clonotype has at least ten counts. CDR3 loop: CASSRRGASNTGELFF. The CDR3, as DNA: TGTGCCAGCAGCCGTCGTGGAGCTTCGAACACCGGGGAGCTGTTTTTT. The V gene is TRBV7-3, the J gene TRBJ2-2; D gene ambiguous. The germline V gene encodes CDR1 SGHTA and CDR2 FQGTGA. Trimming took off 5 bases at V and 0 bases at J, with 13 bases between the two ends. This CDR3 spans 16 amino acids.

Ten or more counts support this clonotype. Mismatch with germline at one junction end may stem from a read error. The chain joins TRBV3-1 to TRBJ2-2, with 10 bases identical to TRBD2. The CDR3 runs 17 residues. CDR1 is LGHDT and CDR2 is YNNKEL in the germline V gene (reference sequence). CDR3 sequence: CASSQALAGASDGELFF. The CDR3 DNA reads as TGTGCCAGCAGTCAAGCCCTAGCGGGGGCAAGTGACGGGGAGCTGTTTTTT. The complete variable domain, with remaining parts taken from reference TRBV3-1 and TRBJ2-2, reads DTAVSQTPKYLVTQMGNDKSIKCEQNLGHDTMYWYKQDSKKFLKIMFSYNNKELIINETVPNRFSPKSPDKAHLNLHINSLELGDSAVYFCASSQALAGASDGELFFGEGSRLTVL.

This rearrangement joins TRBV12-3 or TRBV12-4 to TRBJ1-5; D is possibly TRBD1 (5 bases). This CDR3 is 14 amino acids long. V lost 3 bases and J 3 bases, leaving 9 bases between the germline ends. The CDR3 region is CASSLWGDNQPQHF. CDR3 nucleotides: TGTGCCAGCAGTTTGTGGGGGGACAATCAGCCCCAGCATTTT.

This clonotype was detected ten times or more. This sequence joins TRBV12-3 or TRBV12-4 and TRBJ2-7; TRBD2 aligns across 10 bases. J was trimmed by 6 bases and V by 5 bases; bases with no gene match: 10. This CDR3 has 15 amino acids. CDR3 DNA sequence: TGTGCCAGCAGTCCCGATCCAGCGGGGGGGCTCGAGCAGTACTTC. Encoded protein: CASSPDPAGGLEQYF.

This clonotype was seen a handful of times. V and J are TRBV7-2 and TRBJ2-3, with 7 positions matching TRBD2. Germline V gene sequence: CDR1 SGHTA, CDR2 FQGNSA. V trimming: 5 bases; J trimming: 3 bases; junction bases outside the gene matches: 8. The CDR3 runs to 15 residues. The CDR3 DNA follows: TGTGCCAGCAGCCGGTACGGGCGGGGGACAGATACGCAGTATTTT. As protein: CASSRYGRGTDTQYF. Filled out from reference TRBV7-2 and TRBJ2-3, the complete variable domain reads GAGVSQSPSNKVTEKGKDVELRCDPISGHTALYWYRQSLGQGLEFLIYFQGNSAPDKSGLPSDRFSAERTGGSVSTLTIQRTQQEDSAVYLCASSRYGRGTDTQYFGPGTRLTVL.

This clonotype was observed at least ten times. The chain combines TRBV4-3 with TRBJ1-3, with D maybe TRBD1 (6 bases). The CDR3 sequence is 15 residues long. The germline V gene has CDR1 LGHNA and CDR2 YSLEER. Trimming removed 0 bases at V and 7 bases at J, with 13 bases between. CDR3 in amino acids: CASSQDGQSINTIYF. The CDR3, as DNA: TGCGCCAGCAGCCAAGACGGACAGTCCATTAACACCATATATTTT.